A single T cell receptor beta chain is shown here with its context. These data originate in a study of blood T cell repertoires in COVID-19. Those designated as exposed participants met a COVID-19 case within 2 weeks before study entry. The germline gives CDR1 SGHAT, CDR2 FQNNGV. The V segment lost 6 bases and the J segment 7 bases; nucleotides outside the gene matches: 6. The CDR3 length is 13 residues. Only in-frame clones appear in the TCRdb table, and some are missing; sequencing was by immunoSEQ multiplex PCR. The sample records 300,000 to 400,000 clones, 85% being singletons. This chain uses TRBV11-2 with TRBJ1-1, with TRBD1 matching 9 bases. Sequenced: PBMCs or T cells enriched from blood (not recorded which). The receptor was derived from a woman in her thirties who had been exposed to COVID-19. DNA for the CDR3: TGTGCCAGCAGGTTACAGGGGGCAAGTGAAGCTTTCTTT. The encoded protein is CASRLQGASEAFF.